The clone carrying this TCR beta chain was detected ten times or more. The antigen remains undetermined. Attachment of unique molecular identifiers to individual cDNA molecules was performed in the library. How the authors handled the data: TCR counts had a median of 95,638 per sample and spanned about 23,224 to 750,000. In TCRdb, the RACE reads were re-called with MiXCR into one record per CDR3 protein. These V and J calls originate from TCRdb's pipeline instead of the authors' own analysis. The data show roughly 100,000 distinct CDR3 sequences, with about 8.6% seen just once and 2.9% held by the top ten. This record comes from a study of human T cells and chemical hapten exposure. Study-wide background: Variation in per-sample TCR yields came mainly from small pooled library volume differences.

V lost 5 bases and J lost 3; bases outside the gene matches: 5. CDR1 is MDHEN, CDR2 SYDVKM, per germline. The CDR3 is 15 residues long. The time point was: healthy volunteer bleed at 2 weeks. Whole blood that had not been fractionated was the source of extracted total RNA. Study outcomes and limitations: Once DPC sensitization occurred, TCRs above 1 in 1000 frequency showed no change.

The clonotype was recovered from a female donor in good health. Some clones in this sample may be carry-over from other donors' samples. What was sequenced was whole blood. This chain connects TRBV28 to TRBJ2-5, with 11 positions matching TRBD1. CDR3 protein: CASSGRTGGEETQYF. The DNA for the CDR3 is TGTGCCAGCAGTGGAAGGACAGGGGGCGAAGAGACCCAGTACTTC.